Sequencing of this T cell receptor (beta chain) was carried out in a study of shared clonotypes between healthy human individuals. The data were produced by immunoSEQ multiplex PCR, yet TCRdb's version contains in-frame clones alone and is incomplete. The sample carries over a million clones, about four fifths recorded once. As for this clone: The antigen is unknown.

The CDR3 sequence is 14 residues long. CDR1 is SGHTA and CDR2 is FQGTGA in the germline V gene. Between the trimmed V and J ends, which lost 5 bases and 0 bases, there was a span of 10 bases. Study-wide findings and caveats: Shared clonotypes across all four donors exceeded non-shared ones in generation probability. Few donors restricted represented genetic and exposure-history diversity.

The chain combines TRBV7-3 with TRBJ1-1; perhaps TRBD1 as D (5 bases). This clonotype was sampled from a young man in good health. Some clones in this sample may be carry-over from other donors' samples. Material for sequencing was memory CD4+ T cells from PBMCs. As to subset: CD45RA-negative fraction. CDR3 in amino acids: CASSIDRLNTEAFF. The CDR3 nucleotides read TGTGCCAGCAGCATAGACAGACTGAACACTGAAGCTTTCTTT.